The 29 T cell receptor beta chains below come from one sample, sequenced in a study of T cell changes during pregnancy in multiple sclerosis. The assay was immunoSEQ multiplex PCR, and TCRdb's table has in-frame clones only and misses some. This repertoire shows 55,000 to 70,000 clones, roughly 91% found once; its top ten account for 0.29%. The input for sequencing was CD4+ T cells from peripheral blood mononuclear cells, taken after pregnancy. The receptors were sampled from a female donor with multiple sclerosis, enrolled in a pregnancy study.

This chain joins TRBV19 and TRBJ1-1; the match to TRBD1 covers 7 bases. This CDR3 has 13 residues. Germline loops: CDR1 LNHDA, CDR2 SQIVND (reference sequence). With 7 bases clipped from V and 1 base from J, the junction kept 3 bases outside the gene matches. Here the CDR3 DNA reads TGTGCCAGTAACAGGGGACGGAACACTGAAGCTTTCTTT. Its protein product is CASNRGRNTEAFF.

This sequence joins TRBV27 and TRBJ1-2; 7 bases fit TRBD1. The germline V gene encodes CDR1 MNHEY and CDR2 SMNVEV (reference sequence). CDR3 length equals 17 residues. V shed 4 bases and J 2 bases; nucleotides not matched to a gene: 13. The CDR3 loop reads CASSSSDGTVMNYGYTF. CDR3 in DNA: TGTGCCAGCAGTTCGTCCGACGGGACAGTTATGAACTATGGCTACACCTTC.

The rearrangement uses TRBV2 and TRBJ2-1; the match to TRBD2 covers 8 bases. The V segment lost 3 bases and the J segment 4 bases; nucleotides outside the gene matches: 11. This CDR3 is built from 17 residues. From germline, CDR1 is SNHLY and CDR2 FYNNEI. The DNA of the CDR3 is TGTGCCAGCAGTGACGTCGGGAGCGGGAGTATATACAATGAGCAGTTCTTC. Amino acid sequence: CASSDVGSGSIYNEQFF. The full variable domain, completed using reference TRBV2 and TRBJ2-1, is EPEVTQTPSHQVTQMGQEVILRCVPISNHLYFYWYRQILGQKVEFLVSFYNNEISEKSEIFDDQFSVERPDGSNFTLKIRSTKLEDSAMYFCASSDVGSGSIYNEQFFGPGTRLTVL.

V and J are TRBV13 and TRBJ2-1, with 9 bases lining up with TRBD2. Trimming cost V 0 bases and J 3 bases; bases outside gene matches: 3. Germline V lookup: CDR1 PRHDT, CDR2 FYEKMQ (reference sequence). The CDR3 covers 16 residues. In DNA, the CDR3 is TGTGCCAGCAGCTTAGGCGTGACTAGCGGCTACAATGAGCAGTTCTTC. This sequence encodes CASSLGVTSGYNEQFF.

The V gene is TRBV6-1, the J gene TRBJ2-7, with D possibly matching TRBD2 (6 bases). Trimming removed 0 bases at V and 2 bases at J, with 17 bases between. In germline, CDR1 is MNHNS, CDR2 SASEGT. CDR3 length: 17 amino acids. The chain's CDR3 is CASSEALRASVPYEQYF. In DNA form, the CDR3 reads TGTGCCAGCAGTGAAGCGCTAAGGGCTAGCGTTCCCTACGAGCAGTACTTC.

V gene TRBV30 combines with J gene TRBJ2-1; D possibly corresponds to TRBD2 (6 bases). V was cut by 3 bases and J by 6 bases, with 18 bases left in between. Germline loops: CDR1 GTSNPN, CDR2 SVGIG (reference sequence). This CDR3 comprises 15 residues. The CDR3 region has the DNA TGTGCCTGGAGGGTGTCGGGGGAAGCGGGCAATGAGCAGTTCTTC. Its translation is CAWRVSGEAGNEQFF.

The gene calls are TRBV5-5 and TRBJ2-2, with D perhaps TRBD2 (6 bases). V lost 4 bases and J lost 1, with 14 bases in between. Germline values: CDR1 SGHKS, CDR2 YYEKEE (reference sequence). The CDR3 totals 16 residues. The CDR3 nucleotides read TGTGCCAGCAGCGCGTCGATAGCGGAGAACACCGGGGAGCTGTTTTTT. Its protein is CASSASIAENTGELFF. The whole variable domain, remainder taken from reference TRBV5-5 and TRBJ2-2, is DAGVTQSPTHLIKTRGQQVTLRCSPISGHKSVSWYQQVLGQGPQFIFQYYEKEERGRGNFPDRFSARQFPNYSSELNVNALLLGDSALYLCASSASIAENTGELFFGEGSRLTVL.

This clone was picked up a small number of times. J is TRBJ2-2 and V is TRBV4-1; D is possibly TRBD2 (6 bases). Germline loops: CDR1 MGHRA, CDR2 YSYEKL. V lost 2 bases and J lost 9, with 13 bases in between. There are 14 residues in the CDR3. This CDR3 is CASSQSSSVRELFF. The CDR3 bases are TGCGCCAGCAGCCAATCCTCTAGCGTCAGGGAGCTGTTTTTT.

The chain employs TRBV7-9 and TRBJ2-3; weak D call: TRBD1 (6 bases). The ends were cut back, 0 bases at V and 1 base at J, with 8 bases in the middle. Looked up from germline, CDR1 is SEHNR and CDR2 is FQNEAQ (reference sequence). This CDR3 has 15 amino acids. The CDR3 here is CASSLATGGTDTQYF. CDR3 coding DNA: TGTGCCAGCAGCTTAGCGACAGGAGGCACAGATACGCAGTATTTT.

CDR3 sequence (DNA): TGTGCCAGCAGTCCATCCTCCGGGACAGGGATTAATGAAAAACTGTTTTTT. It translates to CASSPSSGTGINEKLFF. J is TRBJ1-4 and V is TRBV28; 9 bases are a match to TRBD1. CDR1 MDHEN and CDR2 SYDVKM come from the germline V gene. This CDR3 comprises 17 residues. J lost 4 bases, V lost 5 bases, and 11 bases had no gene match.

V gene TRBV5-1 combines with J gene TRBJ2-7; 9 nucleotides align to TRBD1. Germline V gene lookup returns CDR1 SGHRS and CDR2 YFSETQ. J gave up 5 bases and V 5 bases, and 11 bases lay outside the gene matches. The CDR3 is 15 amino acids. The CDR3 loop is CASRTAGTGTHEQYF. The CDR3 DNA reads TGCGCCAGCAGAACGGCCGGGACAGGGACGCACGAGCAGTACTTC.

This chain joins TRBV6-5 and TRBJ1-2; D is undetermined. The CDR3 spans 16 residues. The germline V and J ends were trimmed by 0 bases and 8 bases, with 19 bases remaining between them. Germline CDR1 MNHEY, CDR2 SVGAGI. Written as DNA, the CDR3 is TGTGCCAGCAGTTACTCCTTGTCCTCTATCGCTAAGGGCTACACCTTC. Protein sequence: CASSYSLSSIAKGYTF.

J is TRBJ2-6 and V is TRBV19; D ambiguous. The germline V and J ends were trimmed by 4 bases and 0 bases, with 10 bases remaining between them. The CDR3 covers 16 residues. Looked up from germline, CDR1 is LNHDA and CDR2 is SQIVND (reference sequence). CDR3 coding DNA: TGTGCCAGTAGTACTAAGCACAGCTCTGGGGCCAACGTCCTGACTTTC. Encoded protein: CASSTKHSSGANVLTF.

The chain carries TRBV7-9 and TRBJ2-7; 9 bases are shared with TRBD2. This CDR3 comprises 16 residues. Looked up from germline, CDR1 is SEHNR and CDR2 is FQNEAQ (reference sequence). Unmatched junction bases numbered 8, after V lost 5 bases and J lost 0 bases. The CDR3 region is CASSPGSGGYSYEQYF. DNA for the CDR3: TGTGCCAGCAGCCCGGGTAGCGGGGGTTACTCCTACGAGCAGTACTTC.

This clone has just one count. J is TRBJ2-3 and V is TRBV7-9; 11 bases are shared with TRBD1. Trimming at V came to 5 bases and at J to 1 base, leaving 8 bases not matched to a gene. CDR3 size: 17 residues. Germline CDR1 SEHNR, CDR2 FQNEAQ (reference sequence). In DNA, the CDR3 is TGTGCCAGCAGCCCGACCGGGACAGGGGGTCGCACAGATACGCAGTATTTT. Translated: CASSPTGTGGRTDTQYF. The full variable domain, with the rest looked up from reference TRBV7-9 and TRBJ2-3, is DTGVSQNPRHKITKRGQNVTFRCDPISEHNRLYWYRQTLGQGPEFLTYFQNEAQLEKSRLLSDRFSAERPKGSFSTLEIQRTEQGDSAMYLCASSPTGTGGRTDTQYFGPGTRLTVL.

The genes are TRBV2 and TRBJ2-6, with D maybe TRBD1 (5 bases). This CDR3 has 17 amino acids. From germline, CDR1 is SNHLY and CDR2 FYNNEI. Deletions cut 2 bases from V and 0 bases from J, with 11 bases between. The CDR3 loop is CASSERHRSSGANVLTF. The CDR3 DNA reads as TGTGCCAGCAGTGAACGCCACAGGAGCTCTGGGGCCAACGTCCTGACTTTC.

V usage is TRBV6-1 and J usage is TRBJ2-7, with a tentative D call TRBD2 (6 bases). Germline V CDR1 and CDR2: MNHNS, SASEGT. CDR3 length: 14 residues. Between the trimmed V and J ends, which lost 0 bases and 1 base, there was a span of 7 bases. The DNA for the CDR3 is TGTGCCAGCAGTGAAGCGGGAGGTTCCTACGAGCAGTACTTC. Translating gives CASSEAGGSYEQYF.

The chain combines TRBV9 with TRBJ1-1; no definite D call. Looked up from germline, CDR1 is SGDLS and CDR2 is YYNGEE. CDR3 length equals 13 residues. With 3 bases removed from V and 3 bases from J, the gap between germline ends came to 9 bases. Here the CDR3 DNA reads TGTGCCAGCAGCGCCCCCGGGGACACTGAAGCTTTCTTT. It yields the protein CASSAPGDTEAFF.

The chain couples TRBV30 to TRBJ2-5, with 7 bases identical to TRBD2. CDR3 length: 13 amino acids. After removal of 0 bases from V and 3 bases from J, the junction contained 1 base not matched to a gene. Looked up from germline, CDR1 is GTSNPN and CDR2 is SVGIG (reference sequence). CDR3 bases: TGTGCCTGGAGTGTAGGGACTAAAGAGACCCAGTACTTC. Its protein is CAWSVGTKETQYF.

The rearrangement links TRBV29-1 to TRBJ2-1; 13 bases match TRBD2. V lost 6 bases to trimming and J lost 8 bases; unmatched junction nucleotides: 10. The CDR3 has 15 residues. Germline-derived CDR1 and CDR2 are SQVTM and ANQGSEA. CDR3 amino acids: CSVAGTSGRGDEQFF. CDR3 coding DNA: TGCAGCGTGGCCGGAACTAGCGGGAGGGGTGATGAGCAGTTCTTC.

The chain recombines TRBV11-3 with TRBJ2-1; tentative D call: TRBD1 (5 bases). V was trimmed by 5 bases and J by 8 bases, leaving 19 bases between them. Per the germline V gene, CDR1 is SGHNT and CDR2 is YENEEA. The CDR3 consists of 15 residues. In nucleotides, the CDR3 is TGTGCCAGCAGCCTGGGGCTAGAGGCACAACATGAGCAGTTCTTC. Its translation is CASSLGLEAQHEQFF.

This clone occurred once. The gene calls are TRBV6-1 and TRBJ1-1, with D tentatively TRBD1 (6 bases). The CDR3 contains 16 residues. Germline V gene data show CDR1 as MNHNS and CDR2 as SASEGT. V was trimmed by 4 bases and J by 5 bases, leaving 20 bases between them. The CDR3 bases are TGTGCCAGCAGTGCCCAGCGGGGGGGGCTGGGGACTGAAGCTTTCTTT. Protein sequence: CASSAQRGGLGTEAFF.

V usage is TRBV6-5 and J usage is TRBJ2-7, with 9 bases fitting TRBD2. The CDR3 has 16 amino acids. V lost 0 bases to trimming and J lost 2 bases; unmatched junction nucleotides: 5. Germline CDR1 reads MNHEY; CDR2 reads SVGAGI. The CDR3, as DNA: TGTGCCAGCAGTTACTCGGGGACTAGCCAAGCCTACGAGCAGTACTTC. This encodes CASSYSGTSQAYEQYF.

The chain combines TRBV4-1 with TRBJ1-3; D gene ambiguous. With 3 bases removed from V and 5 bases from J, the gap between germline ends came to 11 bases. The length of the CDR3 is 14 residues. Germline CDR1 reads MGHRA; CDR2 reads YSYEKL. The CDR3 is CASSQLGGRNTIYF. The CDR3 bases are TGCGCCAGCAGCCAGCTCGGAGGGAGAAACACCATATATTTT.

The table lists this clone with a count of one. The rearrangement joins TRBV30 to TRBJ1-6; D unresolved. V lost 8 bases and J lost 9, with 20 bases in between. The CDR3 runs 14 residues. CDR1 and CDR2 from the germline V gene are GTSNPN and SVGIG (reference sequence). As DNA, the CDR3 is TGTGCCAGCGCAGGACTCCGTTTTATTTCACCCCTCCACTTT. Translation gives CASAGLRFISPLHF.

The chain is built from TRBV7-3 and TRBJ1-4; tentative D call: TRBD1 (6 bases). The CDR3 runs to 15 residues. Between the trimmed V and J ends, which lost 4 bases and 7 bases, there was a span of 16 bases. Germline loops: CDR1 SGHTA, CDR2 FQGTGA. CDR3 coding DNA: TGTGCCAGCAGCTATACAGGGAGGGTCGGTGAAAAACTGTTTTTT. This encodes CASSYTGRVGEKLFF.

The chain uses TRBV15 and TRBJ2-3, with 8 bases lining up with TRBD2. The CDR3 consists of 16 residues. Germline V lookup: CDR1 LNHNV, CDR2 YYDKDF (reference sequence). After removal of 0 bases from V and 5 bases from J, the junction contained 7 bases not matched to a gene. CDR3 amino acids: CATSRESGGGKDTQYF. The DNA for the CDR3 is TGTGCCACCAGCAGAGAGTCGGGCGGGGGGAAAGATACGCAGTATTTT.

The chain combines TRBV5-1 with TRBJ2-1, with D maybe TRBD2 (5 bases). Germline lookup yields CDR1 SGHRS and CDR2 YFSETQ. CDR3 size: 15 residues. The V end was cut by 3 bases, the J end by 0 bases, with 10 bases between. CDR3 DNA sequence: TGCGCCAGCAGCTGGCGGGTCAACTCCTACAATGAGCAGTTCTTC. Protein product: CASSWRVNSYNEQFF.

This chain links TRBV19 with TRBJ2-5; tentative D call: TRBD2 (5 bases). Germline CDR1 LNHDA, CDR2 SQIVND (reference sequence). V was trimmed by 4 bases and J by 2 bases, leaving 23 bases between them. The CDR3 extends over 18 amino acids. The DNA of the CDR3 is TGTGCCAGTAGTAGCGGCTACTCGTCGGCCTCGGGGCAAGAGACCCAGTACTTC. Its translation: CASSSGYSSASGQETQYF.